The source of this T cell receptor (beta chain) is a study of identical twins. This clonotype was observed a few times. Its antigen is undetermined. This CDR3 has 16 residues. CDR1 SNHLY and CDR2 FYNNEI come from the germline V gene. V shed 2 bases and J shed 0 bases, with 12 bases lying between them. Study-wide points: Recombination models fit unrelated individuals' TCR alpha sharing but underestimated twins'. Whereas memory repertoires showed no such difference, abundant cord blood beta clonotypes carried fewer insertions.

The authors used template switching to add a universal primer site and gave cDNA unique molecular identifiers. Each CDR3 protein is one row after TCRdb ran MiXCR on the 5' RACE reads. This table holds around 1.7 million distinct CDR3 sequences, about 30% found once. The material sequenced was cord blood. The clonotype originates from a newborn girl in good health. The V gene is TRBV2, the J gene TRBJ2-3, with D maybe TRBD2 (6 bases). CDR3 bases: TGTGCCAGCAGTGAACGTCTAGGGAGGAGCACAGATACGCAGTATTTT. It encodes CASSERLGRSTDTQYF.